This T cell receptor beta chain was recorded in a study of graft-versus-host responses after intestinal transplantation. Turning to the study itself: Grafts that recipients had were multivisceral, liver-intestinal, or isolated intestinal transplants. All of the recipients had induction that used anti-thymocyte globulin, then tacrolimus and steroids for approximately 3 years.

A word on this clone: Its antigen is unidentified.

Whole-study findings and limits: GvH clones appeared in recipient marrow, some first in ileum or blood.

The CDR3 contains 17 residues. The germline V gene has CDR1 MNHEY and CDR2 SMNVEV (reference sequence). Trimming removed 10 bases from V and 2 bases from J; junction bases left unmatched: 20. Using immunoSEQ multiplex PCR, the repertoire was profiled, and TCRdb retains in-frame clones only, with some absent. The table lists 95,000 to 150,000 clones, 85% to 95% of them singletons. This TCR derives from a human donor who received an intestinal transplant. The sequencing here drew on unstimulated CD8+ T cells sorted from spleen or lymph node cells, taken before intestinal transplant. V usage is TRBV27 and J usage is TRBJ2-7, with TRBD1 matching 7 bases. The CDR3, as DNA: TGTGCCACCAGGGAGAGGGGGCGCCTGGTTCTTACCTACGAGCAGTACTTC. Residues: CATRERGRLVLTYEQYF.